This is a list of T cell receptor beta chains from one sample in a study of shared clonotypes between healthy human individuals. TCRdb's table, derived via immunoSEQ multiplex PCR, lists solely in-frame clones and lacks some. The data show about 980,000 clones, over 75% seen once. Sequencing used memory CD4+ T cells sorted from blood. These receptors were collected from a man aged 18 to 30 in good health. Both conserved end residues are part of each CDR3. Each record gives: V gene, D gene, clone size, J gene, CDR3 DNA, CDR3 protein. D genes are given only for firm matches. Expanded clones get a size class; other rows say once, few or many, or leave the size out.

V: TRBV7-2; D: .; size: .; J: TRBJ2-1; DNA: TGTGCCAGCAGCTTGGCCTGGGGAAAGTACAATGAGCAGTTCTTC; CDR3: CASSLAWGKYNEQFF
V: TRBV5-1; D: TRBD1; size: .; J: TRBJ1-1; DNA: TGCGCCAGCAGCGCCCTGGGACAGGGTGTCGCTTTCTTT; CDR3: CASSALGQGVAFF
V: TRBV7-9; D: .; size: .; J: TRBJ2-1; DNA: TGTGCCAGCAGTGCGTTTCCGAGGAGCTCCTACAATGAGCAGTTCTTC; CDR3: CASSAFPRSSYNEQFF
V: TRBV19; D: .; size: .; J: TRBJ2-3; DNA: TGTGCCAGTAGTCCTAACGGGGCCCTGAGCACAGATACGCAGTATTTT; CDR3: CASSPNGALSTDTQYF
V: TRBV30; D: .; size: few; J: TRBJ1-5; DNA: TGTGCCTGGAGTGTGGGGATCAATCAGCCCCAGCATTTT; CDR3: CAWSVGINQPQHF
V: TRBV5-1; D: .; size: .; J: TRBJ2-7; DNA: TGCGCCAGCAGCTTGGTAGCCGGCTACGAGCAGTACTTC; CDR3: CASSLVAGYEQYF
V: TRBV10-3; D: .; size: .; J: TRBJ1-6; DNA: TGTGCCATCAGTGAGTCTAGGGTCGCGGAATCACCCCTCCACTTT; CDR3: CAISESRVAESPLHF
V: TRBV11-2; D: .; size: .; J: TRBJ1-2; DNA: TGTGCCAGCAGCTTAAAGCCAGGGGCTAACTATGGCTACACCTTC; CDR3: CASSLKPGANYGYTF
V: TRBV10-2; D: TRBD1; size: .; J: TRBJ1-4; DNA: TGCGCCAGCAGTGACAGGGGGCGGGATGAAAAACTGTTTTTT; CDR3: CASSDRGRDEKLFF
V: TRBV15; D: TRBD2; size: .; J: TRBJ2-3; DNA: TGTGCCACCAGCAGGTTACTAGCGGGGGGCACAGATACGCAGTATTTT; CDR3: CATSRLLAGGTDTQYF
V: TRBV28; D: .; size: .; J: TRBJ1-5; DNA: TGTGCCAGCAGTTTTTTAGGGGGGTATAGCAATCAGCCCCAGCATTTT; CDR3: CASSFLGGYSNQPQHF